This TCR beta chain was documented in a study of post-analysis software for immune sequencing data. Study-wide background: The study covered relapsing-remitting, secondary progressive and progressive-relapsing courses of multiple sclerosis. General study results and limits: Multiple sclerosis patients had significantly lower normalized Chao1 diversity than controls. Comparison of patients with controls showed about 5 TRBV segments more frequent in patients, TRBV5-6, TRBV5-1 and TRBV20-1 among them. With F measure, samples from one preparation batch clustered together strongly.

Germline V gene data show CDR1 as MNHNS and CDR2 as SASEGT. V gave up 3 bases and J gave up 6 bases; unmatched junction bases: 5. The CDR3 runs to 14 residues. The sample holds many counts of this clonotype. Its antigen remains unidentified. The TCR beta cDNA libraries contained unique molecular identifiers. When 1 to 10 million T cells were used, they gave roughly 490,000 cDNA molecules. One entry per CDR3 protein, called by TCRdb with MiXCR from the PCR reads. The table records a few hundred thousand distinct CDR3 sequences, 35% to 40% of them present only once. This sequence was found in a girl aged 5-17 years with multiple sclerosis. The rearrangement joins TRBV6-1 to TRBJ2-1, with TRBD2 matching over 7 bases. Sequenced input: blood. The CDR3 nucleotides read TGTGCCAGCAGTGAGGTTGGCGGGGGCAATGAGCAGTTCTTC. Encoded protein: CASSEVGGGNEQFF.